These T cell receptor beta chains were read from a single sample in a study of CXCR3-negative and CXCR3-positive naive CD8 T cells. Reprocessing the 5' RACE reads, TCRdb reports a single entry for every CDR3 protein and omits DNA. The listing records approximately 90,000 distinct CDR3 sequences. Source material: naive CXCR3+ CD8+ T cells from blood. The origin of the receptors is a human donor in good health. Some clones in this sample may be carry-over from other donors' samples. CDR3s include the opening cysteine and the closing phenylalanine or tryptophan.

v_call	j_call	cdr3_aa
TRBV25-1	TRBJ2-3	CASSDLADTQYF
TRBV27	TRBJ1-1	CASSLSGGMNTEAFF
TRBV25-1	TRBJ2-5	CAGSEYFLETQYF
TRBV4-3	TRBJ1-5	CASSRNTGYGQPQHF
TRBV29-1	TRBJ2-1	CSVVPSDEQFF
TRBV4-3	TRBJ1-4	CASSQDGATNEKLFF
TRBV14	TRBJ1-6	CASSQGGYSPLHF
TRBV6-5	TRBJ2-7	CASSWGPITEQYF
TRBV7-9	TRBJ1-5	CASSLDVGVQPQHF
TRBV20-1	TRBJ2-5	CSASSWDSGETQYF
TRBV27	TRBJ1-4	CASGLGAISNEKLFF
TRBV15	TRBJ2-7	CATSRGSGTESYEQYF
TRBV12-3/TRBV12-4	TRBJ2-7	CASSHRTKYEQYF
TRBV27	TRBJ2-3	CASSPAITGGPDTQYF
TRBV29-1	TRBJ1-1	CSVEGSRHEAFF
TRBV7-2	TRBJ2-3	CASTLRSGPDTQYF
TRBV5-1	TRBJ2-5	CASSLGGLLETQYF
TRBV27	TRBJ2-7	CASSLEGASAYEQYF
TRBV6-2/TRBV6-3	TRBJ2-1	CASSPGPYNEQFF
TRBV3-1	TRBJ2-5	CASSQGTIQETQYF
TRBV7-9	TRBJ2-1	CASSGGTQVLYEQFF
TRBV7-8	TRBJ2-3	CASSFGASGADTQYF
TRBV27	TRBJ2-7	CASSPKGHEQYF
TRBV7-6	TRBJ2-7	CASSKSGSPEQYF
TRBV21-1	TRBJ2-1	CASSKRLAGSYNEQFF